This T cell receptor (beta chain) stems from a study of blood T cell repertoires in COVID-19. In the study overall: COVID-19 samples, acute and convalescent, were from the United States, Italy and Spain.

The CDR3 runs 14 residues. Germline V gene lookup returns CDR1 WSHSY and CDR2 SAAADI. Trimming removed 2 bases from V and 6 bases from J, with 13 bases in between. Participants had their cohort set by participant-reported clinical history. Authors' data handling: Amplification of reference gene primers provided the estimated nucleated cell counts. Repertoires were generated with immunoSEQ multiplex PCR, while TCRdb's copy carries only in-frame clones and drops some. V, J and clone size derive from that table, while D and trimming were established from the DNA sequence. The data show roughly 370,000 clones, with approximately 87% seen just once and approximately 10% held by the top ten.

The chain links TRBV10-2 to TRBJ1-2; maybe TRBD1 (6 bases). The material sequenced was PBMCs or T cells enriched from blood (not recorded which). This TCR came from a woman aged 45-60 years who had recovered from COVID-19. Written as DNA, the CDR3 is TGCGCCAGCAGTGAGGGTGTGGGGGCTAATGGCTACACCTTC. This translates into CASSEGVGANGYTF.